The 3 T cell receptor beta chains below were found in one sample sequenced in a study of radiation and T cells in renal cell carcinoma. TCRdb's copy holds only in-frame clones and misses some; the assay was immunoSEQ multiplex PCR. There are under 20,000 clones in the sample; roughly 62% occur only once, and roughly an eighth lies in the top ten. Indicated treatment: 15 Gy SBRT to primary tumor, nephrectomy 4 weeks later. The specimen was tumor tissue, collected from a patient whose treatment included radiotherapy and nephrectomy. Source of these receptors: a woman aged 70-85 years with renal cell carcinoma.

The count of this clone is one. The chain links TRBV2 to TRBJ1-6; D gene ambiguous. Germline loops: CDR1 SNHLY, CDR2 FYNNEI. The CDR3 is 14 amino acids. V was cut by 9 bases and J by 10 bases, with 19 bases left in between. CDR3: CARKMGGSESPLHF. In nucleotides, the CDR3 is TGTGCCAGGAAGATGGGTGGGTCTGAGTCACCCCTCCACTTT.

This rearrangement joins TRBV7-2 to TRBJ2-7; 10 bases are shared with TRBD2. Germline V gene lookup returns CDR1 SGHTA and CDR2 FQGNSA. V was clipped by 5 bases and J by 8 bases; unmatched bases: 9. This CDR3 contains 14 residues. The CDR3 is CASSPSGGPSQQYF. In DNA form, the CDR3 reads TGTGCCAGCAGCCCTAGCGGGGGTCCATCGCAGCAGTACTTC.

V gene TRBV7-9 combines with J gene TRBJ2-3, with D possibly being TRBD2 (5 bases). V dropped 1 base and J dropped 0 bases, with 8 bases sitting between them. Germline lookup yields CDR1 SEHNR and CDR2 FQNEAQ (reference sequence). The CDR3 is 15 amino acids. CDR3 residues: CASSLGGPSTDTQYF. The CDR3 region has the DNA TGTGCCAGCAGCTTAGGAGGGCCTAGCACAGATACGCAGTATTTT.